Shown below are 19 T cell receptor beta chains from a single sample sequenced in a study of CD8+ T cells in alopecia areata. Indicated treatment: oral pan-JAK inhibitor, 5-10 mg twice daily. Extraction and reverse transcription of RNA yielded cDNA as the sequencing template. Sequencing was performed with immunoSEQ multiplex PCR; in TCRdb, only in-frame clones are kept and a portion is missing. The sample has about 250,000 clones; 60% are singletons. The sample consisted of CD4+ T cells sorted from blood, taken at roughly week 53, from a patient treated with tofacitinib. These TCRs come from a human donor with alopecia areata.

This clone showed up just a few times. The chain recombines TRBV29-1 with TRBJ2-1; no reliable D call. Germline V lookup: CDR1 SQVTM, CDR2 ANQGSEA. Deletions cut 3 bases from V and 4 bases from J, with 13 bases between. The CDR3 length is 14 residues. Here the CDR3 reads CSVDGRMPYNEQFF. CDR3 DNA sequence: TGCAGCGTTGACGGCAGGATGCCTTACAATGAGCAGTTCTTC.

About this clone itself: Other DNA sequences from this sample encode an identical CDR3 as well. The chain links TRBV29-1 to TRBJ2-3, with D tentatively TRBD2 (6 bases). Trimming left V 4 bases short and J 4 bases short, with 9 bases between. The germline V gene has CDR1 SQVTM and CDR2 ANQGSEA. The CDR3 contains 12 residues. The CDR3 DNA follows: TGCAGCGTTGGAGGAGGGGCAGATACGCAGTATTTT. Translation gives CSVGGGADTQYF.

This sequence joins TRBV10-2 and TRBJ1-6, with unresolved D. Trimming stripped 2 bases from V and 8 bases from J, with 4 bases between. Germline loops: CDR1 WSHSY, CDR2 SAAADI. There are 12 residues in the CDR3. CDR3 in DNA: TGCGCCAGCAGTGAGATGGATTCACCCCTCCACTTT. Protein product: CASSEMDSPLHF.

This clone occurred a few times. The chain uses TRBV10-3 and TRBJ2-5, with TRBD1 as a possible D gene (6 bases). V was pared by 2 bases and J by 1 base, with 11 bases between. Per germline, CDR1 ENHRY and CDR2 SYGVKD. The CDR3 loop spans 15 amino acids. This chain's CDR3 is CAISERKGGQETQYF. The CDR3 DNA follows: TGTGCCATCAGTGAGCGGAAAGGGGGCCAAGAGACCCAGTACTTC.

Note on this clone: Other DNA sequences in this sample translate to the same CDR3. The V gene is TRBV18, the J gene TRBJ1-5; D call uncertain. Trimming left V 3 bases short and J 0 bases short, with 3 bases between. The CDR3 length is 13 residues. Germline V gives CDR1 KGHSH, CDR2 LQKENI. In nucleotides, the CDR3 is TGTGCCAGCTCACCTGATAGCAATCAGCCCCAGCATTTT. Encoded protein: CASSPDSNQPQHF.

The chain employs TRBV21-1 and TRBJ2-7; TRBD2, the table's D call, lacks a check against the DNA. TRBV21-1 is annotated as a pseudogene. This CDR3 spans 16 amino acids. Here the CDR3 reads CASSKEVRGQTYEQYF. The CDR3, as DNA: TGTGCCAGCAGCAAAGAGGTGCGGGGTCAAACCTACGAGCAGTACTTC.

DNA of the CDR3: TGTGCCAGCAGCTCAAATTCACGTCCAGGGTCCGAGCAGTACTTC. As protein: CASSSNSRPGSEQYF. The genes are TRBV5-6 and TRBJ2-7, with a weak D call TRBD1 (5 bases). This CDR3 comprises 15 residues. Trimming removed 3 bases from V and 6 bases from J, with 19 bases in between. Germline CDR1 is SGHDT and CDR2 is YYEEEE. The variable domain in full, completed from reference TRBV5-6 and TRBJ2-7, reads DAGVTQSPTHLIKTRGQQVTLRCSPKSGHDTVSWYQQALGQGPQFIFQYYEEEERQRGNFPDRFSGHQFPNYSSELNVNALLLGDSALYLCASSSNSRPGSEQYFGPGTRLTVT.

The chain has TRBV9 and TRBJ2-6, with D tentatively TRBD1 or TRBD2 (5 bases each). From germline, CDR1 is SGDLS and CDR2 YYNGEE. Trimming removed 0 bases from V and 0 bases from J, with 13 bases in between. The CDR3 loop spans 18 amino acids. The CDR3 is CASSVGGAGYSGANVLTF. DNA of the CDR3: TGTGCCAGCAGCGTAGGGGGCGCGGGCTACTCTGGGGCCAACGTCCTGACTTTC.

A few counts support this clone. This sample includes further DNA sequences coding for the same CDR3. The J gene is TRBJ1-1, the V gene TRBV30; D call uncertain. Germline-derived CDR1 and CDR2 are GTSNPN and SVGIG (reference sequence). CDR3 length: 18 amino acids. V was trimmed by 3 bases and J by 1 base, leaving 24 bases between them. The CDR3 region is CAWRTTYTHSSGNTEAFF. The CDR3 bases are TGTGCCTGGAGGACAACTTATACCCACTCCTCAGGGAACACTGAAGCTTTCTTT.

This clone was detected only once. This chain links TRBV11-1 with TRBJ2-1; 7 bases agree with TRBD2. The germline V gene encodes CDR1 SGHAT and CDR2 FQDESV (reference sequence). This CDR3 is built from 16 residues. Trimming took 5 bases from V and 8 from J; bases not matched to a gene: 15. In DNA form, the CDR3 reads TGTGCCAGCAGCCTAGACCCCGCGGGACTAAGTGATGAGCAGTTCTTC. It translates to CASSLDPAGLSDEQFF. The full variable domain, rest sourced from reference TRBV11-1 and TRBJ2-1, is EAEVAQSPRYKITEKSQAVAFWCDPISGHATLYWYRQILGQGPELLVQFQDESVVDDSQLPKDRFSAERLKGVDSTLKIQPAELGDSAMYLCASSLDPAGLSDEQFFGPGTRLTVL.

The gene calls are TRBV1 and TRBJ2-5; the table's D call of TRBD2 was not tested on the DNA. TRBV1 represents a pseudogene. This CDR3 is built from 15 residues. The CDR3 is CTSSQVSSREETQYF. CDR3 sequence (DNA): TGCACCAGCAGCCAAGTCTCTAGCCGGGAGGAGACCCAGTACTTC.

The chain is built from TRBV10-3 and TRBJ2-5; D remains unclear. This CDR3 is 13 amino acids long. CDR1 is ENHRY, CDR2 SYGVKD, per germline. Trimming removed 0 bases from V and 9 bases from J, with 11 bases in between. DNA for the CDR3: TGTGCCATCAGTGAGTCGACGGCCGAGGCCCAGTACTTC. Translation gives CAISESTAEAQYF.

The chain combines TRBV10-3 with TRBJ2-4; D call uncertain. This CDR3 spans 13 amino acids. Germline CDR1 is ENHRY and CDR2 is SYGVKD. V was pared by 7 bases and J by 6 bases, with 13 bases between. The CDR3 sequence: CAIKDDPGNIQYF. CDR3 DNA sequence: TGTGCCATCAAGGACGACCCAGGAAACATTCAGTACTTC.

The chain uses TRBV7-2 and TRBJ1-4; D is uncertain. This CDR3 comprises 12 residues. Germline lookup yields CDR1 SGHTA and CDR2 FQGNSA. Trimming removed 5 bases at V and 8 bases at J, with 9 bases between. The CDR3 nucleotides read TGTGCCAGCAGCCCTACTAGGGAAAAACTGTTTTTT. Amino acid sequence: CASSPTREKLFF.

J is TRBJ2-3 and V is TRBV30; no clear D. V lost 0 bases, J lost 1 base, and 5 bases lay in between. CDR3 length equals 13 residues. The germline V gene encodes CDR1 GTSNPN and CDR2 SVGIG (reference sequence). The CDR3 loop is CAWSVQRTDTQYF. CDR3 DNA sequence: TGTGCCTGGAGTGTCCAACGCACAGATACGCAGTATTTT.

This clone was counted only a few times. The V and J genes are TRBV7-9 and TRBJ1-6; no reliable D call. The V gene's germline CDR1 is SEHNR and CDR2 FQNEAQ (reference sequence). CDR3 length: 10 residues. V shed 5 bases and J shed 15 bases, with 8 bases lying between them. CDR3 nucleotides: TGTGCCAGCAGCCAGAATGACCTCCACTTT. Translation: CASSQNDLHF.

This CDR3 reads CASSLVVGGAYEQYF. In nucleotides, the CDR3 is TGTGCCAGCAGCTTAGTCGTCGGGGGGGCCTACGAGCAGTACTTC. The chain is built from TRBV11-2 and TRBJ2-7; 8 bases are a match to TRBD2. Germline-derived CDR1 and CDR2 are SGHAT and FQNNGV. The CDR3 runs 15 residues. With 1 base clipped from V and 2 bases from J, the junction kept 4 bases outside the gene matches.

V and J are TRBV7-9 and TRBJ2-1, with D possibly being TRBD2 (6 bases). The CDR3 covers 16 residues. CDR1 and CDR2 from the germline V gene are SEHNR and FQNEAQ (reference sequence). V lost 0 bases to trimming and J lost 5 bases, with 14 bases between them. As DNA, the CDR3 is TGTGCCAGCAGCTTAGCGGGGAGGACGGGGGACAATGAGCAGTTCTTC. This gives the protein CASSLAGRTGDNEQFF. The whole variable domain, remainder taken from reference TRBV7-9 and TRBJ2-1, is DTGVSQNPRHKITKRGQNVTFRCDPISEHNRLYWYRQTLGQGPEFLTYFQNEAQLEKSRLLSDRFSAERPKGSFSTLEIQRTEQGDSAMYLCASSLAGRTGDNEQFFGPGTRLTVL.

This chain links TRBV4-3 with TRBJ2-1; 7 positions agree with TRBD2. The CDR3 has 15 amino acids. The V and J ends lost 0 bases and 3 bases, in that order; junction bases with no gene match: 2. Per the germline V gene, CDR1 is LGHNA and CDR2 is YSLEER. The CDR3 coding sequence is TGCGCCAGCAGCCAAGAGGGGGGGGGCTACAATGAGCAGTTCTTC. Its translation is CASSQEGGGYNEQFF.